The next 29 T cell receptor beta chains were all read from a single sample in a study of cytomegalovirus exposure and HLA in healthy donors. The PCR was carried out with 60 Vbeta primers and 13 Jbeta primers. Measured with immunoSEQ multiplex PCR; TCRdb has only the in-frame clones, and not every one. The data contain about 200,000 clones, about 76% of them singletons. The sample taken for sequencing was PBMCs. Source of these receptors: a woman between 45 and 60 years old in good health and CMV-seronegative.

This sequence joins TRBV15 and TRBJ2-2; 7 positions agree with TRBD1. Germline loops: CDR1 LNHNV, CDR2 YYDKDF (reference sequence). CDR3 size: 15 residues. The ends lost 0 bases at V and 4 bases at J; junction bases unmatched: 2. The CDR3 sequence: CATSREGQITGELFF. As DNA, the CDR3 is TGTGCCACCAGCAGAGAGGGACAGATCACCGGGGAGCTGTTTTTT.

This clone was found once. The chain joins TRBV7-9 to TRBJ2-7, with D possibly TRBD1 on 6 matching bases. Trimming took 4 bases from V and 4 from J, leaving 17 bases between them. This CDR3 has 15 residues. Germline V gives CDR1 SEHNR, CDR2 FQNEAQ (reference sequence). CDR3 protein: CASSSLRDTTYEQYF. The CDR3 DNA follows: TGTGCCAGCAGCTCCCTCCGGGACACCACTTACGAGCAGTACTTC.

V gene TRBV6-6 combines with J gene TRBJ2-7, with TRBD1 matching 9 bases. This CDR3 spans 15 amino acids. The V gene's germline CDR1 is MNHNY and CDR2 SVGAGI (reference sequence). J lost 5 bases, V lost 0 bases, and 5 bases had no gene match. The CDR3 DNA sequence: TGTGCCAGCAGTTACTCCGGACAGGGGTCGAACGAGCAGTACTTC. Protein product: CASSYSGQGSNEQYF.

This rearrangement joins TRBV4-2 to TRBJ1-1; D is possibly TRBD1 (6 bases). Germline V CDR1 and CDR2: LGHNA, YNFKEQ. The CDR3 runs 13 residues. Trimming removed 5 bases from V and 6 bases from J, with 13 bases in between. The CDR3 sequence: CASSYKQGSEAFF. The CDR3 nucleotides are TGTGCCAGCAGCTATAAACAGGGCTCTGAAGCTTTCTTT.

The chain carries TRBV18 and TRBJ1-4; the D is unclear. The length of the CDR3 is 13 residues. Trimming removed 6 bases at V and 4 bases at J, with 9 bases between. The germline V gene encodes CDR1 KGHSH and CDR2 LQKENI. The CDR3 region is CASSGGLNEKLFF. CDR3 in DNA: TGTGCCAGCTCTGGAGGGCTTAATGAAAAACTGTTTTTT.

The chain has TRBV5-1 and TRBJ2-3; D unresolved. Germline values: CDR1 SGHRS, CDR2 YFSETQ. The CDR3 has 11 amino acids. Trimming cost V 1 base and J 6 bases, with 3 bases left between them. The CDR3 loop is CASSLRDTQYF. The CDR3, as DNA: TGCGCCAGCAGCTTGCGGGATACGCAGTATTTT.

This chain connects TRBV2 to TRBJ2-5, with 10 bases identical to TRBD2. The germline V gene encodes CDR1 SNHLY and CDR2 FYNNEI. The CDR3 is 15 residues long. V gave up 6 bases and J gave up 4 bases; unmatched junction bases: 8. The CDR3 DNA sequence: TGTGCCAGCAGCGCACTAGCGGGGTTAAGAGAGACCCAGTACTTC. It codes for CASSALAGLRETQYF.

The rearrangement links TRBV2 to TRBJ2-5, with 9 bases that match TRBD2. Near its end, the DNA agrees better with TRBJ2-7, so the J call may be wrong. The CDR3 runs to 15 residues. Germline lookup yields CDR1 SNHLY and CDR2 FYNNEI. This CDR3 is CASSEFSGGSGEQYF. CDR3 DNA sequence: TGTGCCAGCAGTGAATTTAGCGGGGGTTCGGGCGAGCAGTACTTC.

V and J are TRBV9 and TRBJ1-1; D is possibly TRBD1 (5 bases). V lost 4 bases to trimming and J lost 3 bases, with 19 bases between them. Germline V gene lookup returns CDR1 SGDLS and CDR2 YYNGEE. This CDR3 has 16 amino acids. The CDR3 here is CASSPRSAGLDTEAFF. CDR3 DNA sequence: TGTGCCAGCAGCCCCCGGTCCGCAGGGTTGGACACTGAAGCTTTCTTT.

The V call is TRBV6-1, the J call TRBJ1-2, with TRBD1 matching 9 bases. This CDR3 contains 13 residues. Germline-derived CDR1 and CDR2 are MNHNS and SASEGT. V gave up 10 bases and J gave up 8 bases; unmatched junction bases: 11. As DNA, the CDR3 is TGTGCCATTCTTACGAAGGACAGGGGAGGCTACACCTTC. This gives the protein CAILTKDRGGYTF.

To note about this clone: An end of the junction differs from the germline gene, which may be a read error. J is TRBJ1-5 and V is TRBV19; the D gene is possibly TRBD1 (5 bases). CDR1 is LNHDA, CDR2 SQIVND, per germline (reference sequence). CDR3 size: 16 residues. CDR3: CASSMNVGTGGQPQHF. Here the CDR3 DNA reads TGTGCCAGCAGTATGAACGTAGGGACGGGGGGTCAGCCCCAGCATTTT.

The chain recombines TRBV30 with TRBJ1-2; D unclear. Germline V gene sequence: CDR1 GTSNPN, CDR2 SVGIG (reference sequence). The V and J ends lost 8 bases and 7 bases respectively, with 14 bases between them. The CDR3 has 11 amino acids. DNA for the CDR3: TGTGCCCTCCGGTACAGCAGTGGCTACACCTTC. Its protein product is CALRYSSGYTF.

DNA for the CDR3: TGTGCCAGCAGGAGAGAGGCAGGGGCGCGGGGGTGGGATACGCAGTATTTT. Its protein product is CASRREAGARGWDTQYF. This sequence joins TRBV2 and TRBJ2-3, with D possibly TRBD2 on 7 matching bases. The CDR3 length is 17 residues. V was pared by 6 bases and J by 6 bases, with 25 bases between. Germline-derived CDR1 and CDR2 are SNHLY and FYNNEI.

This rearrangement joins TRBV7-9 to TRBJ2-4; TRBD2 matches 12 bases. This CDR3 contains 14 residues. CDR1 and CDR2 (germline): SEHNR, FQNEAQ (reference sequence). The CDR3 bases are TGTACGATTCGGACTAGCGGGAACCAAAACATTCAGTACTTC. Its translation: CTIRTSGNQNIQYF.

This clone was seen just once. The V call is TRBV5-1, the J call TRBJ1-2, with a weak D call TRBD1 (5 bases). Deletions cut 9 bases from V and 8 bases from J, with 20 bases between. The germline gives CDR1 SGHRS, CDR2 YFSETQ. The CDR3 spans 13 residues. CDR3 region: CATNAQGGKGYTF. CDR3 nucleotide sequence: TGCGCCACCAACGCCCAGGGAGGGAAAGGCTACACCTTC.

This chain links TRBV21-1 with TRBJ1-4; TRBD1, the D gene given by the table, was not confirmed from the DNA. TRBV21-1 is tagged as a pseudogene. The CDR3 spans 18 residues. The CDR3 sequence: CASSKVGGSRGFNEKLFF. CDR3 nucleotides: TGTGCCAGCAGCAAAGTAGGGGGCTCCCGGGGCTTTAATGAAAAACTGTTTTTT.

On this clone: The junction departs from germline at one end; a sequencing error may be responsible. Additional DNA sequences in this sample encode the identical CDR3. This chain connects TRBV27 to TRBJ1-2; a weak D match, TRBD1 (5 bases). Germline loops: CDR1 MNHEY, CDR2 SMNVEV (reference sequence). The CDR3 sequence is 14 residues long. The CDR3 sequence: CASSLGGSGYGYTF. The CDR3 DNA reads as TGTGCCAGCAGTTTGGGGGGGTCTGGGTATGGCTACACATTC.

As DNA, the CDR3 is TGCGCCAGCAGCCCTGGGACAGCGATCTCCTACGAGCAGTACTTC. The encoded protein is CASSPGTAISYEQYF. V gene TRBV5-1 combines with J gene TRBJ2-7, with TRBD1 matching 7 bases. This CDR3 comprises 15 residues. Germline V CDR1 and CDR2: SGHRS, YFSETQ. Trimming took 4 bases from V and 0 from J; bases not matched to a gene: 7.

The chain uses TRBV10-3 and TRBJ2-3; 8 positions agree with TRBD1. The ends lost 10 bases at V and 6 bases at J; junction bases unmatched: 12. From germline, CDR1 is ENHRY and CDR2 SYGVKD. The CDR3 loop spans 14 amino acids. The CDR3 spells CATTGQGARDTQYF. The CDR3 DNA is TGTGCCACCACGGGCCAGGGGGCGAGGGATACGCAGTATTTT.

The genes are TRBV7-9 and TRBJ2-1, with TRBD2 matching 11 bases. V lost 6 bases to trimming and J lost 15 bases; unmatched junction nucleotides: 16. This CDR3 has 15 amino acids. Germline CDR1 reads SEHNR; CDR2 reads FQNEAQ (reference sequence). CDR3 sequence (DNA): TGTGCCAGCAGTCGTCCCGTGGTTAGCGGGGGGGAGGGGTTCTTC. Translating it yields CASSRPVVSGGEGFF.

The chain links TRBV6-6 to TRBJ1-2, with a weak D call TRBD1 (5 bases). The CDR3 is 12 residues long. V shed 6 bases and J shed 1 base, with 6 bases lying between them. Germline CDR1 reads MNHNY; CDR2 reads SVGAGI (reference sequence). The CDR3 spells CASRDSNYGYTF. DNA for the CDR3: TGTGCCAGCAGAGACAGTAACTATGGCTACACCTTC.

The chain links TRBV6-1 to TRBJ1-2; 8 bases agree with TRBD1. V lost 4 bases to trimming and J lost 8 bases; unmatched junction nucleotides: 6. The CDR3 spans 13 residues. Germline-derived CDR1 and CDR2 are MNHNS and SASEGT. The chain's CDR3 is CASSVDRVQGYTF. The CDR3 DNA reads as TGTGCCAGCAGTGTGGACAGGGTCCAAGGCTACACCTTC.

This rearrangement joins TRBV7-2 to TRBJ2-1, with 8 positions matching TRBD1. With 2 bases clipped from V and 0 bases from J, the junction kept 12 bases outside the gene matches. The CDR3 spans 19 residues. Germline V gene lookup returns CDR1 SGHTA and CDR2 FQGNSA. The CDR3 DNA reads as TGTGCCAGCAGCTTATCGCAGGGGGCCATGGTGAGCTCCTACAATGAGCAGTTCTTC. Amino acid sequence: CASSLSQGAMVSSYNEQFF. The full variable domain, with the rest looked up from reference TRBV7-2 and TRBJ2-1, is GAGVSQSPSNKVTEKGKDVELRCDPISGHTALYWYRQSLGQGLEFLIYFQGNSAPDKSGLPSDRFSAERTGGSVSTLTIQRTQQEDSAVYLCASSLSQGAMVSSYNEQFFGPGTRLTVL.

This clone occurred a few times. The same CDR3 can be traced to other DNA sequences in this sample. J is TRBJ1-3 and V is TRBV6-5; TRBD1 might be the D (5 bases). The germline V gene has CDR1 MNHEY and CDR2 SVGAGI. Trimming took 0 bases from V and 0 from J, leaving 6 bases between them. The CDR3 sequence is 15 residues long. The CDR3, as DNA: TGTGCCAGCAGTTACTCAGACAGCTCTGGAAACACCATATATTTT. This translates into CASSYSDSSGNTIYF.

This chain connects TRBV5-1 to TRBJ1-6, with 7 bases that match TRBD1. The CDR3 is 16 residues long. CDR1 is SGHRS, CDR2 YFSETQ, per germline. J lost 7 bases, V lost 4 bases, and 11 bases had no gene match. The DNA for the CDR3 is TGCGCCAGCAGCCAAAAAACAGGGGTTGAAAATTCACCCCTCCACTTT. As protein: CASSQKTGVENSPLHF. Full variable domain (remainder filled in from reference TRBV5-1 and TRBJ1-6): KAGVTQTPRYLIKTRGQQVTLSCSPISGHRSVSWYQQTPGQGLQFLFEYFSETQRNKGNFPGRFSGRQFSNSRSEMNVSTLELGDSALYLCASSQKTGVENSPLHFGNGTRLTVT.

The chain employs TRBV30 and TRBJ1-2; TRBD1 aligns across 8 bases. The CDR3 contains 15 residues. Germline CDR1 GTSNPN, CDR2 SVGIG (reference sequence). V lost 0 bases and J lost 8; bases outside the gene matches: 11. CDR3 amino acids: CAWSVSPGQGAGYTF. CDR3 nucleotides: TGTGCCTGGAGTGTATCACCGGGGCAGGGGGCGGGCTACACCTTC.

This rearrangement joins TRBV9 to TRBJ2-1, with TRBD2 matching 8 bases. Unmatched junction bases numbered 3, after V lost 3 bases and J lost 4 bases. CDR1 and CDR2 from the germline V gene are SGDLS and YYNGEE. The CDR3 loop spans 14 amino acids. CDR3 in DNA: TGTGCCAGCAGCGATGGCGGGGGGTACAATGAGCAGTTCTTC. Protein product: CASSDGGGYNEQFF.

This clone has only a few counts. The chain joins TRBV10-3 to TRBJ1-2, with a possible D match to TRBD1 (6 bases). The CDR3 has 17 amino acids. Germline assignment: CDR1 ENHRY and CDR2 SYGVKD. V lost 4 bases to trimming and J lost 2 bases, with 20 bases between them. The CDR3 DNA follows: TGTGCCATCAGTGGCGCTCTCAGACAGGCTGGGAACTATGGCTACACCTTC. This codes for CAISGALRQAGNYGYTF.

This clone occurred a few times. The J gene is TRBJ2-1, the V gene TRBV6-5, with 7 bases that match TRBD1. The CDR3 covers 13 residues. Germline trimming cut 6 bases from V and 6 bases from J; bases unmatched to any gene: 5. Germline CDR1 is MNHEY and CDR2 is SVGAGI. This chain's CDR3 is CASRYRGGNEQFF. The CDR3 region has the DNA TGTGCCAGCAGGTACAGGGGTGGCAATGAGCAGTTCTTC.